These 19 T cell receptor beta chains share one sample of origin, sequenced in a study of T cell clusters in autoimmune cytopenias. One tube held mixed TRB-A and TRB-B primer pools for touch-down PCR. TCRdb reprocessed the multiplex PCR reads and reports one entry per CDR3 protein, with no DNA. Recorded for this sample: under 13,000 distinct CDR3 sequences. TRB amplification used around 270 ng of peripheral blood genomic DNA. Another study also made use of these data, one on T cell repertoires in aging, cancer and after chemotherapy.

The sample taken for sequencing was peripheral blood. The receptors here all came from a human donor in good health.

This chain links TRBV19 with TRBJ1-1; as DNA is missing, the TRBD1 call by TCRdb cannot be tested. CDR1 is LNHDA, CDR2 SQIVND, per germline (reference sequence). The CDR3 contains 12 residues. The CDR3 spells CASPGGGGEAFF.

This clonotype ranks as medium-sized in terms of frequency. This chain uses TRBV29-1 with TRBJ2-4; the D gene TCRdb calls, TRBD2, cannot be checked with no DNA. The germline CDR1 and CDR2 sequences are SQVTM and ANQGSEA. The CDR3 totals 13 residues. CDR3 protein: CSVEGGFGNIQYF.

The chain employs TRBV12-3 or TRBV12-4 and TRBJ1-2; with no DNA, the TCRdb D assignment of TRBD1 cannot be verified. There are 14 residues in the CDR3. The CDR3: CASSPGQDSYGYTF.

This chain's CDR3 is CATSRMVRGTEAFF. The rearrangement uses TRBV15 and TRBJ1-1. Germline lookup yields CDR1 LNHNV and CDR2 YYDKDF (reference sequence). CDR3 length: 14 amino acids.

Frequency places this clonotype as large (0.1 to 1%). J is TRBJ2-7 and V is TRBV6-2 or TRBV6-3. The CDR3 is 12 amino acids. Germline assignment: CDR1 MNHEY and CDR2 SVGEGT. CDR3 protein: CASNYGIYEQYF.

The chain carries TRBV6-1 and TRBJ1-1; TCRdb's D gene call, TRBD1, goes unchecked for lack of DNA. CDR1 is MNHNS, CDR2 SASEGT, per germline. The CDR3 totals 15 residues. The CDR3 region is CASSLRQGLNTEAFF.

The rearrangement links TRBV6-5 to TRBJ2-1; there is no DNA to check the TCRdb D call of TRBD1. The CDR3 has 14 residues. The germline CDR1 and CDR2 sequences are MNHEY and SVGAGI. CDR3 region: CASSPGTGLNEQFF.

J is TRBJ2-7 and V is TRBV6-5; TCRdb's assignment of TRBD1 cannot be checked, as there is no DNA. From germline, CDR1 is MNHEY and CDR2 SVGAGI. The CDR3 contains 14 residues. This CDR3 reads CASRPTGIRYEQYF.

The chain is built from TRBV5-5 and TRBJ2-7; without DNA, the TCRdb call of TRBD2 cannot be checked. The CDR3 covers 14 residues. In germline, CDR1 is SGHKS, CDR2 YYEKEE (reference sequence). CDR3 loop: CASSSPGTRYEQYF.

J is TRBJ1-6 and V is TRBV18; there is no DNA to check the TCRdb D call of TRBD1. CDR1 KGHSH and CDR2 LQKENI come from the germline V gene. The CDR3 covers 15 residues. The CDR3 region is CASSPSTGQVSPLHF.

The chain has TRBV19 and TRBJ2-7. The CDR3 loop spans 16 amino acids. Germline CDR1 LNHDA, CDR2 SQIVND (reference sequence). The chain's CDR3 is CASSIGVWSDRGEQYF. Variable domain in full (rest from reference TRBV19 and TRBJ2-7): DGGITQSPKYLFRKEGQNVTLSCEQNLNHDAMYWYRQDPGQGLRLIYYSQIVNDFQKGDIAEGYSVSREKKESFPLTVTSAQKNPTAFYLCASSIGVWSDRGEQYFGPGTRLTVT.

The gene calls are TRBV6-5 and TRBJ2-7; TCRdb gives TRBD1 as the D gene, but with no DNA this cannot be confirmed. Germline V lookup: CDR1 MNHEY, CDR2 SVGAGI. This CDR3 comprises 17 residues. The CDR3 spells CASSYYNRVAGTYEQYF.

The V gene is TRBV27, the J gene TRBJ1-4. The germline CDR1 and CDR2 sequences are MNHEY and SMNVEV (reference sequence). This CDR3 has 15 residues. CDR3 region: CASSLGGSLREKLFF.

CDR3 loop: CSVGQGWGYGYTF. The gene calls are TRBV29-1 and TRBJ1-2; with no DNA, the TCRdb D assignment of TRBD1 cannot be verified. Germline V CDR1 and CDR2: SQVTM, ANQGSEA. The CDR3 length is 13 residues.

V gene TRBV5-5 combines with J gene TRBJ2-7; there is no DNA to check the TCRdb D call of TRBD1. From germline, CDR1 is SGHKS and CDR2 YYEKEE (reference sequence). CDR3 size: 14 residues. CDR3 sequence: CASSPGQWAYEQYF.

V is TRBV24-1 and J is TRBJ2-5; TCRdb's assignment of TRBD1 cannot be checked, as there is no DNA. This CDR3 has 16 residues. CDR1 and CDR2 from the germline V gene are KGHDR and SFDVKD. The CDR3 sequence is CATSDQYLGTGETQYF.

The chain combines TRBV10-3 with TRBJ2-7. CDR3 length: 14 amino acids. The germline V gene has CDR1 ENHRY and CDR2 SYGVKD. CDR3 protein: CAISESITVYEQYF.

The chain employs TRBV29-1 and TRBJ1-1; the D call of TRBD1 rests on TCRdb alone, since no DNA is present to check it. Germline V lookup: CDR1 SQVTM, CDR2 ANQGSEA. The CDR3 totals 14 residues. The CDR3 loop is CSVVPIHRDTEAFF.

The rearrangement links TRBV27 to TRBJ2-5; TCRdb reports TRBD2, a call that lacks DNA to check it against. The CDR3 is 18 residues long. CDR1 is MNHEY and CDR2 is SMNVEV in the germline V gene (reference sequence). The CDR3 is CASRIAGGSPSAVETQYF.